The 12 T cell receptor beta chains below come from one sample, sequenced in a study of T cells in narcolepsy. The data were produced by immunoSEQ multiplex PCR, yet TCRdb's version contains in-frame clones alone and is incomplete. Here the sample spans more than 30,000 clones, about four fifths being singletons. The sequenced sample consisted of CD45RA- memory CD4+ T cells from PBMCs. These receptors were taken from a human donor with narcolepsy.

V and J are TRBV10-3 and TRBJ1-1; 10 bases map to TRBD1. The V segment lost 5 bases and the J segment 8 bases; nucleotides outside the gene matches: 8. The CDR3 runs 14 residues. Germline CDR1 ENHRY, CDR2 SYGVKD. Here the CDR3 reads CAISSGTGEGEAFF. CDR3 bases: TGTGCCATCAGTTCCGGGACAGGGGAGGGCGAAGCTTTCTTT.

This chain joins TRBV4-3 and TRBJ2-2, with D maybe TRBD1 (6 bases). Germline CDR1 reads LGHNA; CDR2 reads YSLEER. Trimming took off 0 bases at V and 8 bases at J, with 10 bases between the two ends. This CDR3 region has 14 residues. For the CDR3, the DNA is TGCGCCAGCAGCCAAGAAAGAGGGGGAGGGGAGCTGTTTTTT. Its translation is CASSQERGGGELFF.

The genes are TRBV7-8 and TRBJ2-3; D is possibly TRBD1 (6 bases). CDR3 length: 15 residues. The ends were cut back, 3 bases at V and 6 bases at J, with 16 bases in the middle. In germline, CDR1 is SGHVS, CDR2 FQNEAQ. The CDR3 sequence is CASSFKQGGEDTQYF. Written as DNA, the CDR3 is TGTGCCAGCAGCTTTAAACAGGGTGGCGAGGATACGCAGTATTTT.

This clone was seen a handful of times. CDR3 sequence (DNA): TGCGCCAGCAGCTTGGCCGTAGGCAGGGCGGAAAAACTGTTTTTT. This gives the protein CASSLAVGRAEKLFF. The chain uses TRBV5-1 and TRBJ1-4; D is perhaps TRBD1 (5 bases). Germline V gives CDR1 SGHRS, CDR2 YFSETQ. CDR3 length: 15 residues. Trimming cost V 0 bases and J 8 bases, with 14 bases left between them.

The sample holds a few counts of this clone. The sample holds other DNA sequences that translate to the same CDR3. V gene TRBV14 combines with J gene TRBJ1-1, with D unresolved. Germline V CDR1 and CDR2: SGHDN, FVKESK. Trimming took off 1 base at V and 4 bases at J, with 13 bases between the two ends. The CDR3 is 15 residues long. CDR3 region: CASSQGAVRSTEAFF. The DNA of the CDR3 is TGTGCCAGCAGCCAAGGGGCAGTAAGGAGCACTGAAGCTTTCTTT.

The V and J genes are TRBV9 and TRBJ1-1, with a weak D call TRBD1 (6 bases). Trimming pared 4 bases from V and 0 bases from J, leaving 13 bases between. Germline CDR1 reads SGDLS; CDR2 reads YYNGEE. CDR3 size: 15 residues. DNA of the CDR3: TGTGCCAGCAGCCCACGACAGGTTATGAACACTGAAGCTTTCTTT. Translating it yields CASSPRQVMNTEAFF.

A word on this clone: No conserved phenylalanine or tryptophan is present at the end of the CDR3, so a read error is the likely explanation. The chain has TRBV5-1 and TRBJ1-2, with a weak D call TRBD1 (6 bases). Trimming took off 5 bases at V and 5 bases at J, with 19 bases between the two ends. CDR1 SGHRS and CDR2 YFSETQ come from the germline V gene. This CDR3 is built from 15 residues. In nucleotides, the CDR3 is TGCGCCAGCAGGCTGGGGCCCGACAGGAGTTATGGCTACACCCTC. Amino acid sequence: CASRLGPDRSYGYTL.

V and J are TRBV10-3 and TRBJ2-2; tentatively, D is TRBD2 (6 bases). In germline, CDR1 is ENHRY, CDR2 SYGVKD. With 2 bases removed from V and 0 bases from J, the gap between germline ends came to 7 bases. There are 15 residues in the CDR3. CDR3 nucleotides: TGTGCCATCAGTGAGGGCGGGGCGAACACCGGGGAGCTGTTTTTT. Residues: CAISEGGANTGELFF.

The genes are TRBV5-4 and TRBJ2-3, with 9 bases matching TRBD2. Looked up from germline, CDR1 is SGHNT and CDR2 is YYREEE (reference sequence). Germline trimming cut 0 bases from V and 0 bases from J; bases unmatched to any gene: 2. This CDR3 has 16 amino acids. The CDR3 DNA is TGTGCCAGCAGCTTGGCCCTAGCGGGGAGCACAGATACGCAGTATTTT. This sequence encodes CASSLALAGSTDTQYF.

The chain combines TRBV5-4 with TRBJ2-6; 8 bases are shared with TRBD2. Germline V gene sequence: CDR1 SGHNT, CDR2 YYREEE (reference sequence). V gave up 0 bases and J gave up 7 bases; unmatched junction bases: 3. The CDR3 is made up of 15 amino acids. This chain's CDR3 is CASSLGGGRANVLTF. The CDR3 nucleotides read TGTGCCAGCAGCTTGGGCGGGGGGCGTGCCAACGTCCTGACTTTC.

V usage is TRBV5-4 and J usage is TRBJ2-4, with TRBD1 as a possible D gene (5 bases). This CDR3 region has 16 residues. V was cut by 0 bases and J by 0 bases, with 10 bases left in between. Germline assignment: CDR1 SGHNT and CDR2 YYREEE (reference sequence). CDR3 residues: CASSLDRSLAKNIQYF. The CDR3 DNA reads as TGTGCCAGCAGCTTGGACAGGTCGCTAGCCAAAAACATTCAGTACTTC.

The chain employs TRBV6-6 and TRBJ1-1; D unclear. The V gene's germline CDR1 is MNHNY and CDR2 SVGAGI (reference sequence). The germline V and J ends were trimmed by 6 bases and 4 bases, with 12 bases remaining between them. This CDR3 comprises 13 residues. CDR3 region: CASSRSLSTEAFF. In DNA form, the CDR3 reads TGTGCCAGCAGCCGAAGCTTGTCCACTGAAGCTTTCTTT.